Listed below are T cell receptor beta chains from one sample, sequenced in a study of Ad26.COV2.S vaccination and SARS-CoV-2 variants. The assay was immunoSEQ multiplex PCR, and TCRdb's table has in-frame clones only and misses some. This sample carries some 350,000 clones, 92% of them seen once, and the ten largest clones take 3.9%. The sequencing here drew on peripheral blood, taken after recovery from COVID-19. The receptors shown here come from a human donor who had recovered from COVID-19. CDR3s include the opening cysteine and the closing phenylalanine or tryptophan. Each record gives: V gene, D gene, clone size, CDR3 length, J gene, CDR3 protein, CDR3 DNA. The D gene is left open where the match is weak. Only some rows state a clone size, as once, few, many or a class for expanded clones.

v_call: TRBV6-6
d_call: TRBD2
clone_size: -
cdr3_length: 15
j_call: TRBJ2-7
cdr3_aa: CASSYSGLAGREQYF
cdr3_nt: TGTGCCAGCAGTTACTCGGGACTAGCGGGGAGGGAGCAGTACTTC

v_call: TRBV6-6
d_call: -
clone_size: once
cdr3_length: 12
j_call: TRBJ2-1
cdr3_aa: CASSYTLIEQFF
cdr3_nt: TGTGCCAGCAGCTATACCTTGATTGAGCAGTTCTTC

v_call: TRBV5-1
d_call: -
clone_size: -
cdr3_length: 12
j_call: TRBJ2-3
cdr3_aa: CASSPTTDTQYF
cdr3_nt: TGCGCCAGCAGCCCCACCACAGATACGCAGTATTTT

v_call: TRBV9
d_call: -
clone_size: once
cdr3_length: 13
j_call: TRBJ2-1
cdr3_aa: CASSVVAWNEQFF
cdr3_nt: TGTGCCAGCAGCGTCGTTGCTTGGAATGAGCAGTTCTTC

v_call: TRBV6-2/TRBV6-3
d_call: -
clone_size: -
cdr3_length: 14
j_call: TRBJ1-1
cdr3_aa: CASSYGDLGTEAFF
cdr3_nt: TGTGCCAGCAGTTACGGGGACCTCGGCACTGAAGCTTTCTTT

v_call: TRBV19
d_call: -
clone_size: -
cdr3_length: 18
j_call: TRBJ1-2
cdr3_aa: CASSNPGQGGVSAYGYTF
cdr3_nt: TGTGCCAGTAGTAACCCCGGGCAGGGAGGGGTATCCGCCTATGGCTACACCTTC

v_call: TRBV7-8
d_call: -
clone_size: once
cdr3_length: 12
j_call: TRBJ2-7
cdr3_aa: CASSLGSYEQYF
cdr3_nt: TGTGCCAGCAGCTTAGGGTCCTACGAGCAGTACTTC

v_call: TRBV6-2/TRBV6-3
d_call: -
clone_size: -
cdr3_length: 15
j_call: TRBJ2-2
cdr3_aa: CASSYRQANTGELFF
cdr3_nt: TGTGCCAGCAGTTATCGACAGGCAAACACCGGGGAGCTGTTTTTT

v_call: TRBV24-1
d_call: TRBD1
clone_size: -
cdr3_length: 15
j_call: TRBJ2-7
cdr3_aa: CATSRTRQGRYEQYF
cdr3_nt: TGTGCCACCAGTCGGACGAGACAGGGGCGATACGAGCAGTACTTC

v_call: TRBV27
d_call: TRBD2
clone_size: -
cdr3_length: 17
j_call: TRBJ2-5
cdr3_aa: CASSPGLAGTAQETQYF
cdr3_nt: TGTGCCAGCAGTCCGGGACTAGCGGGGACCGCTCAAGAGACCCAGTACTTC

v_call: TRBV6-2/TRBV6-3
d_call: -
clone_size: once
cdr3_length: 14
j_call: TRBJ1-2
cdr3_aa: CASSYSLAHGGYTF
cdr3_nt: TGTGCCAGCAGTTACTCACTGGCCCATGGAGGCTACACCTTC

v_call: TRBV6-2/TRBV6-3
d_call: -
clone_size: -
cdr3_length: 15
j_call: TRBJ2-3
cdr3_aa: CASSLGLLSTDTQYF
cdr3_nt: TGTGCCAGCAGTTTAGGACTACTTAGCACAGATACGCAGTATTTT

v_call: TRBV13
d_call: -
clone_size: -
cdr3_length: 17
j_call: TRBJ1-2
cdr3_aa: CASRGPFEGTLGRGYTF
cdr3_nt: TGTGCCAGCAGAGGACCTTTCGAGGGCACACTAGGTAGGGGCTACACCTTC

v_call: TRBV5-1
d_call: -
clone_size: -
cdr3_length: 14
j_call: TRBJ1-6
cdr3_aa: CASSLGQINSPLHF
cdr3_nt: TGCGCCAGCAGCTTGGGGCAGATTAATTCACCCCTCCACTTT

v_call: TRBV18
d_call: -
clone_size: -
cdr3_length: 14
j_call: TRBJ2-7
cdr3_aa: CASRGGGYSYEQYF
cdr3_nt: TGTGCCAGCCGAGGGGGGGGTTACTCCTACGAGCAGTACTTC

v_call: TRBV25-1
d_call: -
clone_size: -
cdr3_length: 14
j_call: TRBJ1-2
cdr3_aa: CASSDLQGNYGYTF
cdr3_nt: TGTGCCAGCAGTGACCTTCAGGGGAACTATGGCTACACCTTC

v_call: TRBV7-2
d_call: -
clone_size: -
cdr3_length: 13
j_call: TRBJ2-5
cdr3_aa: CASSLVPQETQYF
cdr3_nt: TGTGCCAGCAGCTTAGTTCCCCAAGAGACCCAGTACTTC

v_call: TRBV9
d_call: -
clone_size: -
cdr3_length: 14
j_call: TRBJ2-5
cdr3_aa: CASSVGGPQETQYF
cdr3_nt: TGTGCCAGCAGCGTAGGGGGACCCCAAGAGACCCAGTACTTC

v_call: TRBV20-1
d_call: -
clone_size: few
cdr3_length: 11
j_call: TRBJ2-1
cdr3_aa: CSAATRNEQFF
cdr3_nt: TGCAGTGCGGCAACTAGAAATGAGCAGTTCTTC

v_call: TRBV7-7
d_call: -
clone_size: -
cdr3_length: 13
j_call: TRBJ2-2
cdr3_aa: CASSQGFSGELFF
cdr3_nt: TGTGCCAGCAGTCAAGGGTTCTCGGGGGAGCTGTTTTTT

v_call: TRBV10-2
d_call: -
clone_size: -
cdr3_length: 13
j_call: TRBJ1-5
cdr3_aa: CASSTYPDQPQHF
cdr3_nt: TGCGCCAGCAGTACGTACCCGGATCAGCCCCAGCATTTT

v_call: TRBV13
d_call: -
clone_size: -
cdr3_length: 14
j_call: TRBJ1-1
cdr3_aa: CASTIRTGNTEAFF
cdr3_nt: TGTGCCAGCACCATTAGAACAGGAAACACTGAAGCTTTCTTT

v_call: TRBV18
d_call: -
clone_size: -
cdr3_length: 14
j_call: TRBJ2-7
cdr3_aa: CASSPRQATYEQYF
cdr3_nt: TGTGCCAGCTCACCCCGACAGGCTACCTACGAGCAGTACTTC

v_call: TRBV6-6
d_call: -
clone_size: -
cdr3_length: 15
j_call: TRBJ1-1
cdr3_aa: CASSYISAANTEAFF
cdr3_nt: TGTGCCAGCAGTTACATATCAGCGGCGAACACTGAAGCTTTCTTT

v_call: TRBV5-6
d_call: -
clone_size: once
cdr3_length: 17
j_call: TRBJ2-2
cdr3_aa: CASSLKWQGAGTGELFF
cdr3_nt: TGTGCCAGCAGCTTGAAATGGCAGGGTGCGGGGACCGGGGAGCTGTTTTTT

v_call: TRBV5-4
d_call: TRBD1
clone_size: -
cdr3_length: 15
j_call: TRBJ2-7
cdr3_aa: CASSYQGQGSYEQYF
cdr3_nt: TGTGCCAGCAGCTATCAGGGACAGGGCTCCTACGAGCAGTACTTC

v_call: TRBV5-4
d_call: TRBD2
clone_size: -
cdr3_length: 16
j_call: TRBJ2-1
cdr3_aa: CASSLDSRGGLNEQFF
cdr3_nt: TGTGCCAGCAGCTTGGACTCCCGGGGGGGCCTGAATGAGCAGTTCTTC

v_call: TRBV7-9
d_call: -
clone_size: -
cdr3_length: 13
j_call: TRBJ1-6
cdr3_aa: CASSLSRGSPLHF
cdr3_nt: TGTGCCAGCAGCTTATCGCGGGGATCACCCCTCCACTTT

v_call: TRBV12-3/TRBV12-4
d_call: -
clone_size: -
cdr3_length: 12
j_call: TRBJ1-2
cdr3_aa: CASSLSNYGYTF
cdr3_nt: TGTGCCAGCAGTTTATCCAACTATGGCTACACCTTC

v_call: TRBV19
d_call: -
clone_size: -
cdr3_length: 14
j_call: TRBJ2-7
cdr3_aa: CASSPQGTPYEQYF
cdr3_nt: TGTGCCAGTAGTCCTCAGGGAACCCCCTACGAGCAGTACTTC

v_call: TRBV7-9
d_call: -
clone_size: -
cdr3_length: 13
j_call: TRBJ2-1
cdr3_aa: CASSSSVGGEQFF
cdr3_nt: TGTGCCAGCAGCTCGTCGGTCGGGGGCGAGCAGTTCTTC

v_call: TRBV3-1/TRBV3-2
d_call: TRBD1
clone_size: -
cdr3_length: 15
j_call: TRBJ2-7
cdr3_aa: CASSPRQGVGYEQYF
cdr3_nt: TGTGCCAGCAGCCCGAGACAGGGGGTAGGGTACGAGCAGTACTTC

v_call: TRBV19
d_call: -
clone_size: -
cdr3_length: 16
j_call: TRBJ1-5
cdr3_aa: CASSSKQLRSNQPQHF
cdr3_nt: TGTGCCAGTAGTTCTAAACAGCTTCGGAGCAATCAGCCCCAGCATTTT

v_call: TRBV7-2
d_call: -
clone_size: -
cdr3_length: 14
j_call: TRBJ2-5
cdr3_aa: CASSSTGKQETQYF
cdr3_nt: TGTGCCAGCAGCTCCACCGGGAAGCAAGAGACCCAGTACTTC

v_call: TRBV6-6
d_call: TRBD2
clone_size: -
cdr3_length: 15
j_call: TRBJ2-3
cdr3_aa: CASSFSGGGTDTQYF
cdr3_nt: TGTGCCAGCAGTTTCTCGGGGGGAGGCACAGATACGCAGTATTTT

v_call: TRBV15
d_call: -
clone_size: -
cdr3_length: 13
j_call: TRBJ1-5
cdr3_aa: CATSRAGPQPQHF
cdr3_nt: TGTGCCACCAGCAGAGCAGGGCCTCAGCCCCAGCATTTT

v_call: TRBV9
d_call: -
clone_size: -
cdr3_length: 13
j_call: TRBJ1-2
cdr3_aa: CASSVEEGYGYTF
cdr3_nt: TGTGCCAGCAGCGTAGAGGAGGGCTATGGCTACACCTTC

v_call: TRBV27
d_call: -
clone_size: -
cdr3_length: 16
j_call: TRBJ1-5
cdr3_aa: CASSSKWIRGNQPQHF
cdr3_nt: TGTGCCAGCAGTTCCAAGTGGATCAGGGGCAATCAGCCCCAGCATTTT

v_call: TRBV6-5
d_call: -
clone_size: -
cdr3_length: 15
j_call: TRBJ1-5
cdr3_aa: CASTGPSRGLQPQHF
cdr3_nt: TGTGCCAGCACCGGCCCCTCACGGGGCCTTCAGCCCCAGCATTTT

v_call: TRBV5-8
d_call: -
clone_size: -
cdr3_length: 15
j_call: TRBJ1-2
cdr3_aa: CASSLDGSGFRSYTF
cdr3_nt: TGTGCCAGCAGCTTGGATGGGAGCGGGTTTCGAAGCTACACCTTC

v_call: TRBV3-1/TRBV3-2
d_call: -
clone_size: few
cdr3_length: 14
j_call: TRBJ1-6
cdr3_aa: CASSQDDGGSPLHF
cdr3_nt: TGTGCCAGCAGCCAAGATGACGGAGGATCACCCCTCCACTTT

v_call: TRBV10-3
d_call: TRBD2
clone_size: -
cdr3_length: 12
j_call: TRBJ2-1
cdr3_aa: CATEGGGHEQFF
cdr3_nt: TGTGCCACCGAAGGCGGGGGGCATGAGCAGTTCTTC

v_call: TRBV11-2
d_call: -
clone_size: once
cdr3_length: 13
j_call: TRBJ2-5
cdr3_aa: CASSFLQGETQYF
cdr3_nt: TGTGCTAGCAGCTTTCTCCAGGGAGAGACCCAGTACTTC

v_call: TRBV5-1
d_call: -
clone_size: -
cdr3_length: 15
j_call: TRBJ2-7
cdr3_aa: CASSLGNPEAYEQYF
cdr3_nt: TGCGCCAGCAGCTTGGGAAATCCTGAAGCCTACGAGCAGTACTTC

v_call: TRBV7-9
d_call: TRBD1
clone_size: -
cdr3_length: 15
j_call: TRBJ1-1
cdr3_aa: CASSSSGTENTEAFF
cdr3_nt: TGTGCCAGCAGCTCGTCCGGGACAGAGAACACTGAAGCTTTCTTT

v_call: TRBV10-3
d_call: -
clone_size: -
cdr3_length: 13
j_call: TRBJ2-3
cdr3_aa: CAISETSTDTQYF
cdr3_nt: TGTGCCATCAGTGAGACGAGCACAGATACGCAGTATTTT

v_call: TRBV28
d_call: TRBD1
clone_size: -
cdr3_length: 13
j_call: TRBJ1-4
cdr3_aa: CASLTGQDEKLFF
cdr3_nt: TGTGCCAGCCTGACAGGGCAAGATGAAAAACTGTTTTTT

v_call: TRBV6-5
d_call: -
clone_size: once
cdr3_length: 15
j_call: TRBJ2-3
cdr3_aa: CASSYSYDHTDTQYF
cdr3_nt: TGTGCCAGCAGTTACTCGTACGACCATACAGATACGCAGTATTTT

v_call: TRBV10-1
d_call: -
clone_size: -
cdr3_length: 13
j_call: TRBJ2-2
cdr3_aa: CASSEQVAGELFF
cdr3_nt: TGCGCCAGCAGTGAGCAGGTAGCCGGGGAGCTGTTTTTT

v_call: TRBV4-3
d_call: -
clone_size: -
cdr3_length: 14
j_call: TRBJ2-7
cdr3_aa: CASSKQVPTVEQYF
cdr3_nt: TGCGCCAGCAGCAAACAGGTACCCACGGTCGAGCAGTACTTC

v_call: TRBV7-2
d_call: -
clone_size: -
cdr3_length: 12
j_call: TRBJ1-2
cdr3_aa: CASGNRVWGYTF
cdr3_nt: TGTGCCAGCGGTAACAGGGTTTGGGGCTACACCTTC

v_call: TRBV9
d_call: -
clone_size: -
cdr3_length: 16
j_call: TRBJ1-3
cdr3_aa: CASSLSRMSSGNTIYF
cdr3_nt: TGTGCCAGCAGCCTCAGTAGGATGAGCTCTGGAAACACCATATATTTT

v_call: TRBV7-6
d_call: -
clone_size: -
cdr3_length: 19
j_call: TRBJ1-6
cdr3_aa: CASSFGGGQSSSYNSPLHF
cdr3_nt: TGTGCCAGCAGCTTTGGGGGGGGTCAATCTAGCTCCTATAATTCACCCCTCCACTTT

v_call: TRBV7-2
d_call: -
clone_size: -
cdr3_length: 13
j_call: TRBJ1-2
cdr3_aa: CASSLPGGGGYTF
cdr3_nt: TGTGCCAGCAGCTTACCGGGGGGCGGAGGCTACACCTTC

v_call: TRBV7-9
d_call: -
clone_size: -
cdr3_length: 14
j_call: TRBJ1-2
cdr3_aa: CASSLDSFTDGYTF
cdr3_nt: TGTGCCAGCAGCCTTGACAGCTTTACCGATGGCTACACCTTC

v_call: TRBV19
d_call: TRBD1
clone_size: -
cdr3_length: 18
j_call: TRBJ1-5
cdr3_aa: CASSRKATGGAGNQPQHF
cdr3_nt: TGTGCCAGTAGTAGAAAAGCCACAGGGGGCGCAGGCAATCAGCCCCAGCATTTT

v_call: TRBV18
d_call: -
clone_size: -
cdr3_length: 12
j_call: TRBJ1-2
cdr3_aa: CASSPGSYGYTF
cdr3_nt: TGTGCCAGCTCACCCGGGAGTTATGGCTACACCTTC

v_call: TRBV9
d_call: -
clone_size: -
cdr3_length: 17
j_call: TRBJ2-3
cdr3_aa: CASSRPGGGLRTDTQYF
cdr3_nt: TGTGCCAGCAGCCGCCCGGGGGGCGGGTTGAGGACAGATACGCAGTATTTT

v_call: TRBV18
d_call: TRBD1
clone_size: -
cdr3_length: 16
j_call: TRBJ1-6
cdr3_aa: CASSPDRDRDVSPLHF
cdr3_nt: TGTGCCAGCTCACCAGACCGGGACAGGGACGTTTCACCCCTCCACTTT